A selection of T cell receptor beta chains follows, all from one sample in a study of T cells in Graves' hyperthyroidism and ophthalmopathy. Via MiXCR, TCRdb re-called the multiplex PCR reads, giving one row per CDR3 protein. This sample has 350,000 to 400,000 distinct CDR3 sequences, with under 20% found just once. The sample was blood. The receptors come from a woman between 18 and 29 years old with Graves' hyperthyroidism. The CDR3 runs from the conserved cysteine through the conserved F or W. Size tells how often a clone was seen (once, few, many) or the class of an expanded clone, and some rows leave it out.

cdr3_aa	clone_size	v_call	j_call
CASSHPPDSDSGNTIYF	many	TRBV4-1	TRBJ1-3
CAISERGTEAFF	many	TRBV10-3	TRBJ1-1
CASSEATAGGETQYF	once	TRBV6-1	TRBJ2-5
CASWTGMGNEQFF	.	TRBV6-5	TRBJ2-1
CASTLAGGYEQYF	many	TRBV6-1	TRBJ2-7
CASSREGQGSYEQYF	many	TRBV5-1	TRBJ2-7
CASSSAAKAFF	many	TRBV27	TRBJ1-1
CASSPRTGGDTEAFF	many	TRBV12-3/TRBV12-4	TRBJ1-1
CSATQGLNTEAFF	many	TRBV20-1	TRBJ1-1
CSARPLTSGAYEQYF	many	TRBV20-1	TRBJ2-7
CASTSFGGSGYTF	many	TRBV6-5	TRBJ1-2
CATRDLYNSPLHF	.	TRBV25-1	TRBJ1-6
CASSPWGMNTEAFF	many	TRBV5-1	TRBJ1-1
CASSRDRRNTEAFF	many	TRBV7-9	TRBJ1-1
CATSGTGDRTEAFF	many	TRBV10-3	TRBJ1-1
CATVDRSQETQYF	many	TRBV18	TRBJ2-5
CASSLGAGKETQYF	many	TRBV7-3	TRBJ2-5